The 9 T cell receptor beta chains below were found in one sample sequenced in a study of PD-L1 blockade in urothelial cancer. Profiling relied on immunoSEQ multiplex PCR, and the TCRdb table lists in-frame clones only, not all of them. Of roughly 40,000 clones in the sample, about 89% are singletons; the top ten hold under 8.5%. The time point is: peripheral blood 6 weeks after treatment start. The specimen was PBMCs, collected around atezolizumab (anti-PD-L1) treatment. The receptors were sampled from a man in his 70s with urothelial cancer.

This chain uses TRBV6-1 with TRBJ2-5; 8 bases are a match to TRBD1. This CDR3 region has 13 residues. With V trimmed by 11 bases and J by 4 bases, 9 bases remained unmatched. Germline assignment: CDR1 MNHNS and CDR2 SASEGT. The CDR3 DNA reads TGTGCCCACAAACAAACAGGGGGAGAGACCCAGTACTTC. It encodes CAHKQTGGETQYF.

The V gene is TRBV28, the J gene TRBJ2-7; a possible D gene is TRBD2 (6 bases). The length of the CDR3 is 14 residues. Trimming pared 8 bases from V and 0 bases from J, leaving 14 bases between. The germline V gene encodes CDR1 MDHEN and CDR2 SYDVKM. This CDR3 reads CASHRGGDSYEQYF. The CDR3 DNA reads TGTGCCAGCCATCGGGGCGGGGACTCCTACGAGCAGTACTTC.

The chain uses TRBV11-2 and TRBJ2-7; 8 bases line up with TRBD1. CDR1 and CDR2 from the germline V gene are SGHAT and FQNNGV. This CDR3 region has 14 residues. The ends lost 5 bases at V and 5 bases at J; junction bases unmatched: 8. CDR3 in amino acids: CASSTGTGRHEQYF. CDR3 nucleotide sequence: TGTGCCAGCAGCACAGGGACAGGACGCCACGAGCAGTACTTC.

This sequence joins TRBV7-3 and TRBJ2-1; a possible D gene is TRBD1 (5 bases). The CDR3 spans 14 residues. The V end lost 1 base, the J end lost 8 bases, and 12 bases lay between the germline ends. Germline loops: CDR1 SGHTA, CDR2 FQGTGA. The CDR3 DNA follows: TGTGCCAGCAGCTTAATTTCAGGGTCCGATGAGCAGTTCTTC. It is translated as CASSLISGSDEQFF.

The chain uses TRBV14 and TRBJ1-2; TRBD1 is a possible D gene (6 bases). Trimming removed 1 base at V and 7 bases at J, with 10 bases between. Germline V gene sequence: CDR1 SGHDN, CDR2 FVKESK. The CDR3 contains 13 residues. The CDR3 sequence: CASSQVGGFGYTF. CDR3 sequence (DNA): TGTGCCAGCAGCCAAGTTGGGGGCTTTGGCTACACCTTC.

This clone was found once. The chain combines TRBV19 with TRBJ2-1, with 14 bases lining up with TRBD2. This CDR3 spans 15 amino acids. Germline CDR1 is LNHDA and CDR2 is SQIVND (reference sequence). The trim removed 3 bases at V and 8 bases at J, leaving 3 bases unmatched. The CDR3 region is CASSIGTSGSYEQFF. The CDR3 DNA follows: TGTGCCAGTAGTATCGGGACTAGCGGGAGCTATGAGCAGTTCTTC.

V gene TRBV28 combines with J gene TRBJ2-1; 10 nucleotides align to TRBD2. The V segment lost 6 bases and the J segment 5 bases; nucleotides outside the gene matches: 7. Germline V gene data show CDR1 as MDHEN and CDR2 as SYDVKM. This CDR3 is built from 15 residues. Here the CDR3 DNA reads TGTGCCAGCAGAACCTCAGGACTAGCGGACAATGAGCAGTTCTTC. It is translated as CASRTSGLADNEQFF.

V and J are TRBV27 and TRBJ1-2; no firm D call. V shed 6 bases and J shed 4 bases, with 15 bases lying between them. Germline-derived CDR1 and CDR2 are MNHEY and SMNVEV (reference sequence). This CDR3 spans 14 amino acids. This CDR3 reads CASSSLPGFYGYTF. Written as DNA, the CDR3 is TGTGCCAGCAGCTCGCTCCCGGGGTTCTATGGCTACACCTTC.

The chain employs TRBV5-1 and TRBJ2-6; 8 positions agree with TRBD1. The CDR3 extends over 18 amino acids. Per the germline V gene, CDR1 is SGHRS and CDR2 is YFSETQ. V lost 0 bases, J lost 0 bases, and 5 bases stayed unmatched. The CDR3 sequence: CASSLAGQANSGANVLTF. CDR3 coding DNA: TGCGCCAGCAGCTTGGCGGGACAGGCGAACTCTGGGGCCAACGTCCTGACTTTC.